A selection of T cell receptor beta chains follows, all from one sample in a study of regulatory T cells. Clones were read by immunoSEQ multiplex PCR, and TCRdb kept only the in-frame ones, dropping some. This sample has some 20,000 clones, with approximately 93% found just once. The sequenced sample consisted of CD8+ T cells sorted from blood. These receptors were collected from a child aged 2-9 years with CD3G deficiency. Each CDR3 is given with its conserved first and last residue. Each record gives: clone size, D gene, V gene, J gene, CDR3 DNA, CDR3 protein. A D gene is named only where the DNA matches it firmly. Clone size is stated in some rows and not others, as once, few, many or a class when expanded.

-,TRBD2,TRBV28,TRBJ2-1,TGTGCCAGCAGTCCAGGCGGGGGTTCCTACAATGAGCAGTTCTTC,CASSPGGGSYNEQFF
-,-,TRBV28,TRBJ2-1,TGTGCCAGCAGTTTCCTAGGACTGAACAATGAGCAGTTCTTC,CASSFLGLNNEQFF
once,TRBD2,TRBV7-9,TRBJ2-1,TGTGCCAGCAGCCCGACTAGCGGGAGGGCCAATGAGCAGTTCTTC,CASSPTSGRANEQFF
-,TRBD1,TRBV19,TRBJ1-1,TGTGCCAGTAGTAAGGGGGCGAGAACTGAAGCTTTCTTT,CASSKGARTEAFF
once,-,TRBV28,TRBJ1-1,TGTGCCAGCAGTTTGACCTCTGGAGGTGCCTCCGTGAATACTGAAGCTTTCTTT,CASSLTSGGASVNTEAFF
once,-,TRBV27,TRBJ2-2,TGTGCCAGCAGTTCCCGGGACGGAAGAACCGGGGAGCTGTTTTTT,CASSSRDGRTGELFF
-,-,TRBV28,TRBJ1-6,TGTGCCAGCAGTTTATCATGGGTGGGGCTGAACTCACCCCTCCACTTT,CASSLSWVGLNSPLHF
-,-,TRBV7-8,TRBJ2-5,TGTGCCAGCAGCTTAAACTCAGGGTCGGGGGAGACCCAGTACTTC,CASSLNSGSGETQYF
-,-,TRBV5-1,TRBJ2-3,TGCGCCAGCAGCCCCCTAGCGTCAGATACGCAGTATTTT,CASSPLASDTQYF
-,-,TRBV19,TRBJ1-1,TGTGCCAGTAGCGGCCTAGGGGTCACTGAAGCTTTCTTT,CASSGLGVTEAFF
-,-,TRBV4-1,TRBJ2-1,TGCGCCAGCAGCCAAGAAGCGGCTAGCAGTTACCATGAGCAGTTCTTC,CASSQEAASSYHEQFF